One sample yielded the 4 T cell receptor beta chains listed below, sequenced in a study of cytomegalovirus exposure and HLA in healthy donors. PCR employed 60 Vbeta and 13 Jbeta primers. Sequencing was performed with immunoSEQ multiplex PCR; in TCRdb, only in-frame clones are kept and a portion is missing. This table holds about 180,000 clones, almost 80% found once. The sequencing sample was made of PBMCs. The source is a man aged 35-49 years in good health and CMV-seropositive.

CDR3 nucleotides: TGTGCCATCAGCGGGACTAGCGGCCCTGAGACCCAGTACTTC. It translates to CAISGTSGPETQYF. This chain uses TRBV10-3 with TRBJ2-5; 11 bases line up with TRBD2. Per the germline V gene, CDR1 is ENHRY and CDR2 is SYGVKD. Germline trimming cut 6 bases from V and 5 bases from J; bases unmatched to any gene: 5. The CDR3 runs 14 residues.

In its sample, this clone was seen once. V and J are TRBV10-3 and TRBJ1-5, with 9 nucleotides matching TRBD1. The CDR3 runs 13 residues. V trimming: 6 bases; J trimming: 4 bases; junction bases outside the gene matches: 1. Germline V gives CDR1 ENHRY, CDR2 SYGVKD. The CDR3 DNA reads as TGTGCCATCAGGGACAGGGGTAATCAGCCCCAGCATTTT. Translation: CAIRDRGNQPQHF.

This clone has a single count. CDR3 residues: CASSSERGTQYF. The CDR3 bases are TGTGCCAGCAGCTCCGAACGAGGCACGCAGTATTTT. The V and J genes are TRBV7-3 and TRBJ2-3, with D uncertain. V lost 4 bases to trimming and J lost 9 bases, with 11 bases between them. The CDR3 loop spans 12 amino acids. The germline V gene has CDR1 SGHTA and CDR2 FQGTGA. Looking up the rest from reference TRBV7-3 and TRBJ2-3 gives the full variable domain: GAGVSQTPSNKVTEKGKYVELRCDPISGHTALYWYRQSLGQGPEFLIYFQGTGAADDSGLPNDRFFAVRPEGSVSTLKIQRTERGDSAVYLCASSSERGTQYFGPGTRLTVL.

This chain connects TRBV4-2 to TRBJ2-6, with D maybe TRBD2 (6 bases). This CDR3 has 17 residues. Trimming left V 0 bases short and J 0 bases short, with 9 bases between. CDR1 is LGHNA, CDR2 YNFKEQ, per germline. The CDR3 region has the DNA TGTGCCAGCAGCCAAGATCGCGGGGCCTCTGGGGCCAACGTCCTGACTTTC. Protein sequence: CASSQDRGASGANVLTF.